The 20 T cell receptor beta chains listed next were all sequenced from one sample in a study of CD8 T cells in ankylosing spondylitis. A single record per CDR3 protein comes from TCRdb applying MiXCR to the 5' RACE reads. The sample contains approximately 180,000 distinct CDR3 sequences, 15% to 20% of which appear only once. Specimen: blood, either unsorted or a sorted T cell fraction (not recorded which). The receptor set was obtained from a male donor aged 5 to 29 with ankylosing spondylitis or in good health (not recorded which).

Ten or more counts support this clonotype. The chain joins TRBV10-3 to TRBJ2-3; TRBD1 might be the D (5 bases). This CDR3 is built from 14 residues. Germline CDR1 and CDR2: ENHRY and SYGVKD. Trimming took off 5 bases at V and 9 bases at J, with 18 bases between the two ends. This CDR3 is CAISWQGSKGTQYF. The CDR3 DNA reads as TGTGCCATCAGTTGGCAGGGAAGTAAGGGGACGCAGTATTTT.

This clonotype showed up many times. The CDR3 bases are TGCAGCGTGGACAGGTTGGGAGAGACCCAGTACTTC. Protein: CSVDRLGETQYF. This chain joins TRBV29-1 and TRBJ2-5; TRBD1 aligns across 7 bases. The CDR3 spans 12 residues. Looked up from germline, CDR1 is SQVTM and CDR2 is ANQGSEA. Unmatched junction bases numbered 5, after V lost 6 bases and J lost 4 bases.

The table lists this clonotype with many counts. This chain links TRBV11-2 with TRBJ1-2; D not resolved. Trimming removed 4 bases at V and 5 bases at J, with 20 bases between. Germline V gene lookup returns CDR1 SGHAT and CDR2 FQNNGV. The CDR3 is 16 amino acids. CDR3: CASSSLSETAPYGYTF. The CDR3 bases are TGTGCCAGCAGCTCCCTCTCAGAGACGGCCCCTTATGGCTACACCTTC.

This clonotype was seen many times. The gene calls are TRBV5-6 and TRBJ2-7; 7 bases map to TRBD2. The CDR3 totals 17 residues. Looked up from germline, CDR1 is SGHDT and CDR2 is YYEEEE. J was trimmed by 5 bases and V by 0 bases; bases with no gene match: 14. CDR3 loop: CASSLGPRGRAEDEQYV. CDR3 nucleotides: TGTGCCAGCAGCTTGGGACCGAGAGGGAGGGCCGAAGACGAGCAGTACGTC.

At least ten counts were recorded for this clonotype. The chain joins TRBV12-3 or TRBV12-4 to TRBJ2-4; TRBD1 is a possible D gene (7 bases). Trimming left V 6 bases short and J 0 bases short, with 15 bases between. The CDR3 consists of 16 residues. CDR3 amino acids: CASRPTGTGAKNIQYF. CDR3 bases: TGTGCCAGCAGACCGACAGGGACTGGAGCCAAAAACATTCAGTACTTC.

The rearrangement joins TRBV5-4 to TRBJ2-5, with no clear D. The CDR3 extends over 14 amino acids. V was pared by 1 base and J by 5 bases, with 12 bases between. Germline CDR1 SGHNT, CDR2 YYREEE (reference sequence). This CDR3 is CASSLRELGETQYF. The CDR3 DNA reads as TGTGCCAGCAGCTTGAGAGAGCTGGGGGAGACCCAGTACTTC.

The V gene is TRBV27, the J gene TRBJ2-7; D uncertain. The germline CDR1 and CDR2 sequences are MNHEY and SMNVEV (reference sequence). This CDR3 is built from 12 residues. V was trimmed by 3 bases and J by 7 bases, leaving 10 bases between them. This chain's CDR3 is CASSFGLGEQYF. DNA for the CDR3: TGTGCCAGCAGTTTCGGCCTCGGGGAGCAGTACTTC.

This clonotype occurred many times. The rearrangement uses TRBV5-4 and TRBJ2-1; D gene uncertain. The CDR3 is made up of 13 amino acids. Trimming removed 2 bases at V and 6 bases at J, with 9 bases between. Germline V gene data show CDR1 as SGHNT and CDR2 as YYREEE (reference sequence). CDR3 sequence reads: CASSFRESNEQFF. CDR3 in DNA: TGTGCCAGCAGCTTTAGGGAATCCAATGAGCAGTTCTTC.

The sample holds many counts of this clonotype. The chain combines TRBV20-1 with TRBJ1-1; D is unresolved. The length of the CDR3 is 10 residues. V lost 5 bases to trimming and J lost 2 bases, with 3 bases between them. Germline V gives CDR1 DFQATT, CDR2 SNEGSKA (reference sequence). CDR3 in amino acids: CSAGNTEAFF. The CDR3 nucleotides are TGCAGTGCTGGAAACACTGAAGCTTTCTTT.

This clonotype was seen repeatedly, ten times or more. The rearrangement uses TRBV12-3 or TRBV12-4 and TRBJ1-5, with 8 bases aligning to TRBD1. The V and J ends lost 2 bases and 0 bases, in that order; junction bases with no gene match: 3. The CDR3 length is 16 residues. The DNA for the CDR3 is TGTGCCAGCAGTTTATGGGACAGGAGTAGCAATCAGCCCCAGCATTTT. This encodes CASSLWDRSSNQPQHF.

This clonotype was detected many times. This chain uses TRBV2 with TRBJ2-7; a possible D gene is TRBD2 (6 bases). CDR1 and CDR2 from the germline V gene are SNHLY and FYNNEI. Trimming removed 8 bases at V and 6 bases at J, with 17 bases between. The CDR3 spans 13 residues. CDR3 sequence (DNA): TGTGCCAGCTTCCGGGAGCTGCACAGCGAGCAGTACTTC. It encodes CASFRELHSEQYF.

This clonotype appeared many times. The chain couples TRBV12-3 or TRBV12-4 to TRBJ2-1; possible D gene TRBD2, 5 bases. The V end was cut by 8 bases, the J end by 5 bases, with 19 bases between. The CDR3 has 15 amino acids. CDR3 in amino acids: CASRVGWGDNNEQFF. CDR3 bases: TGTGCCAGCCGAGTCGGCTGGGGAGATAACAATGAGCAGTTCTTC.

This clonotype was observed a few times. This chain joins TRBV20-1 and TRBJ2-3; D may be TRBD2 (6 bases). The CDR3 sequence is 15 residues long. With 5 bases removed from V and 0 bases from J, the gap between germline ends came to 15 bases. Germline V gene lookup returns CDR1 DFQATT and CDR2 SNEGSKA (reference sequence). The CDR3 DNA sequence: TGCAGTGCTCCCCATTATGGGACTAGCACAGATACGCAGTATTTT. It is translated as CSAPHYGTSTDTQYF.

This clonotype was detected ten times or more. The chain links TRBV12-3 or TRBV12-4 to TRBJ1-1, with unresolved D. The CDR3 consists of 14 residues. The germline V and J ends were trimmed by 7 bases and 1 base, with 13 bases remaining between them. CDR3 residues: CASKLRDGNTEAFF. CDR3 DNA: TGTGCCAGCAAACTTCGAGACGGGAACACTGAAGCTTTCTTT.

The rearrangement uses TRBV29-1 and TRBJ2-2, with a weak D call TRBD2 (5 bases). The CDR3 spans 14 residues. Trimming shortened V by 5 bases and J by 3 bases, and 13 bases separated the two germline ends. Per germline, CDR1 SQVTM and CDR2 ANQGSEA. This chain's CDR3 is CSVQRGFDTGELFF. In DNA, the CDR3 is TGCAGCGTTCAACGGGGATTTGACACCGGGGAGCTGTTTTTT.

This clonotype came up many times. The chain uses TRBV12-3 or TRBV12-4 and TRBJ2-5; D gene unclear. CDR3 length equals 13 residues. The V gene lost 7 bases and the J gene lost 5 bases, with 14 bases spanning the gap. The CDR3 DNA reads TGTGCCAGCATTCAATCCTTCGGGGAGACCCAGTACTTC. This encodes CASIQSFGETQYF.

This clonotype showed up many times. The chain links TRBV6-6 to TRBJ2-5; 10 bases are shared with TRBD2. This CDR3 comprises 20 residues. Trimming cost V 5 bases and J 4 bases; bases outside gene matches: 22. CDR1 MNHNY and CDR2 SVGAGI come from the germline V gene (reference sequence). The DNA for the CDR3 is TGTGCCAGCAGTCCAAATCCCGGGACTAGTCAGCGGGAGGGGGTAGAGACCCAGTACTTC. This gives the protein CASSPNPGTSQREGVETQYF.

This clonotype occurred many times. The gene calls are TRBV12-3 or TRBV12-4 and TRBJ2-5; 9 bases fit TRBD1. The V segment lost 2 bases and the J segment 9 bases; nucleotides outside the gene matches: 10. The CDR3 runs 15 residues. The DNA of the CDR3 is TGTGCCAGCAGTTTAAGCGGGACAGGGCTGGAGTCCCAGTACTTC. Translating gives CASSLSGTGLESQYF.

This clonotype was counted at least ten times. The chain links TRBV10-3 to TRBJ1-5, with a weak D call TRBD1 (5 bases). Trimming removed 4 bases at V and 1 base at J, with 8 bases between. The CDR3 is 14 amino acids. Germline-derived CDR1 and CDR2 are ENHRY and SYGVKD. CDR3 residues: CAISAGSSNQPQHF. CDR3 coding DNA: TGTGCCATCAGTGCAGGGTCGAGCAATCAGCCCCAGCATTTT.

This clonotype was picked up many times. V is TRBV7-2 and J is TRBJ1-5; TRBD1 might be the D (5 bases). Germline-derived CDR1 and CDR2 are SGHTA and FQGNSA. V was clipped by 5 bases and J by 2 bases, with 13 bases between them. The CDR3 is 15 amino acids. The CDR3 loop reads CASSALAGRNQPQHF. For the CDR3, the DNA is TGTGCCAGCAGCGCCCTTGCAGGGCGCAATCAGCCCCAGCATTTT.